This TCR beta chain was documented in a study of molecular identifiers for immune sequencing clone quantification. This clonotype came up many times. Its matching antigen is unknown. Study results and caveats: Underestimation of highly expanded clone sizes could arise where identical TCR molecules share a barcode. Clones with over 20 RNA copies captured over 99% of effector molecules but under 1% of naive ones.

The CDR3 sequence is 12 residues long. Germline V lookup: CDR1 MNHEY, CDR2 SMNVEV (reference sequence). Between the trimmed V and J ends, which lost 6 bases and 5 bases, there was a span of 11 bases. TCRdb ran MiXCR on the PCR reads and lists one entry per CDR3 protein. The sample holds about 500,000 distinct CDR3 sequences, 20% to 25% seen once. J is TRBJ2-7 and V is TRBV27; tentatively, D is TRBD1 or TRBD2 (5 bases each). The sample was naive CD8+ T cells from blood, with Jurkat cell RNA spiked in. The subset denotes: FACS-sorted CD8+CD4-CCR7+CD45RA+ naive T cells. The TCR comes from a human donor in good health. Some libraries in this study had Jurkat cell RNA spiked in. The chain's CDR3 is CASSPRGHEQYF. The CDR3 nucleotides are TGTGCCAGCAGCCCAAGGGGACACGAGCAGTACTTC.